The 17 T cell receptor beta chains given below trace back to one sample, sequenced in a study of blood T cell repertoires in COVID-19. Method: immunoSEQ multiplex PCR; TCRdb's copy keeps in-frame clones and lacks some. Of some 100,000 clones listed, over 80% are singletons. Sequenced: peripheral blood. These receptors were collected from a man in his fifties or sixties with active COVID-19.

This chain uses TRBV11-1 with TRBJ2-6; weak D call: TRBD1 (5 bases). Trimming left V 2 bases short and J 0 bases short, with 5 bases between. Germline CDR1 reads SGHAT; CDR2 reads FQDESV (reference sequence). The CDR3 extends over 15 amino acids. CDR3 residues: CASSLTGSGANVLTF. The CDR3 bases are TGTGCCAGCAGCTTAACAGGCTCTGGGGCCAACGTCCTGACTTTC.

The chain combines TRBV10-3 with TRBJ2-3, with a possible D match to TRBD2 (6 bases). V was trimmed by 10 bases and J by 2 bases, leaving 16 bases between them. Germline CDR1 ENHRY, CDR2 SYGVKD. The CDR3 is made up of 14 amino acids. CDR3 bases: TGTGCCACCGGAGTAGCGGAATCCACAGATACGCAGTATTTT. This gives the protein CATGVAESTDTQYF.

This chain uses TRBV11-2 with TRBJ2-5; 14 bases are a match to TRBD2. CDR1 is SGHAT and CDR2 is FQNNGV in the germline V gene. Germline trimming cut 4 bases from V and 5 bases from J; bases unmatched to any gene: 6. This CDR3 is 16 amino acids long. CDR3 in DNA: TGTGCCAGCAGCTCCTACGGGACTAGCGGGAGTGAGACCCAGTACTTC. Translation gives CASSSYGTSGSETQYF.

V usage is TRBV3-1 (or the pseudogene TRBV3-2) and J usage is TRBJ1-2, with 8 nucleotides matching TRBD1. Germline assignment: CDR1 LGHDT and CDR2 YNNKEL (reference sequence). This CDR3 region has 17 residues. With 4 bases clipped from V and 4 bases from J, the junction kept 14 bases outside the gene matches. CDR3 protein: CASSPRTGTVWGYGYTF. CDR3 nucleotide sequence: TGTGCCAGCAGCCCGAGGACAGGGACAGTTTGGGGCTATGGCTACACCTTC.

The J gene is TRBJ2-1, the V gene TRBV28; no firm D call. V lost 3 bases and J 6 bases, leaving 12 bases between the germline ends. The CDR3 loop spans 14 amino acids. Germline CDR1 reads MDHEN; CDR2 reads SYDVKM. The CDR3: CASSFVLAINEQFF. The DNA for the CDR3 is TGTGCCAGCAGTTTTGTCTTGGCCATCAATGAGCAGTTCTTC.

The chain uses TRBV5-1 and TRBJ2-5, with 9 bases that match TRBD2. In germline, CDR1 is SGHRS, CDR2 YFSETQ. The junction had 10 bases not matched to a gene; V was cut back by 10 bases and J by 0 bases. CDR3 length: 15 residues. The CDR3 loop reads CARGGGSGNQETQYF. The CDR3 coding sequence is TGCGCCCGCGGGGGGGGATCGGGGAACCAAGAGACCCAGTACTTC.

A word on this clone: The junction shows a germline mismatch at one end, possibly a read error. The chain employs TRBV11-2 and TRBJ2-3; 7 bases line up with TRBD2. Per germline, CDR1 SGHAT and CDR2 FQNNGV. The CDR3 totals 18 residues. Written as DNA, the CDR3 is TGTGCCAGCAGCCTAGATCTTGGCGCGGGAGTTCGCACAGATACGCAGTATTTT. Its protein is CASSLDLGAGVRTDTQYF.

CDR3: CASSLEGALPGNTIYF. The CDR3 DNA follows: TGCGCCAGCAGCTTGGAAGGGGCATTACCCGGAAACACCATATATTTT. The chain employs TRBV5-1 and TRBJ1-3; D possibly corresponds to TRBD1 (5 bases). The V gene's germline CDR1 is SGHRS and CDR2 YFSETQ. The CDR3 has 16 residues. The V and J ends lost 0 bases and 4 bases respectively, with 14 bases between them.

CDR3 region: CSATGNQPQHF. The CDR3 coding sequence is TGCAGTGCTACCGGGAATCAGCCCCAGCATTTT. The chain combines TRBV20-1 with TRBJ1-5; unclear D gene. The CDR3 extends over 11 amino acids. Germline CDR1 DFQATT, CDR2 SNEGSKA (reference sequence). Trimming took off 4 bases at V and 4 bases at J, with 5 bases between the two ends.

This clone was seen once. The junction does not match germline at one end; this may be a read error. The chain is built from TRBV12-3 or TRBV12-4 and TRBJ2-5; D possibly corresponds to TRBD1 (6 bases). The length of the CDR3 is 12 residues. DNA of the CDR3: TGTGCCAGCAGTTTTCGAGAGGGGGAATGGAACTTC. Translation gives CASSFREGEWNF.

The chain couples TRBV10-3 to TRBJ2-7; D uncertain. Trimming shortened V by 1 base and J by 1 base, and 8 bases separated the two germline ends. Germline CDR1 and CDR2: ENHRY and SYGVKD. The CDR3 is made up of 14 amino acids. CDR3 sequence reads: CAISELESSYEQYF. In DNA form, the CDR3 reads TGTGCCATCAGTGAGTTAGAGTCATCCTACGAGCAGTACTTC.

This chain joins TRBV7-8 and TRBJ2-2, with TRBD2 identical over 13 bases. The V gene's germline CDR1 is SGHVS and CDR2 FQNEAQ. This CDR3 comprises 18 residues. V was clipped by 1 base and J by 6 bases; unmatched bases: 8. The CDR3 sequence: CASSLEVTSGRIAGELFF. The CDR3 DNA reads as TGTGCCAGCAGCTTAGAAGTGACTAGCGGGAGGATAGCCGGGGAGCTGTTTTTT.

V and J are TRBV2 and TRBJ2-5; D remains unclear. Looked up from germline, CDR1 is SNHLY and CDR2 is FYNNEI. The CDR3 consists of 15 residues. Trimming pared 6 bases from V and 4 bases from J, leaving 18 bases between. CDR3: CASSSISAGAETQYF. CDR3 sequence (DNA): TGTGCCAGCAGCTCTATCTCCGCCGGTGCAGAGACCCAGTACTTC.

The chain combines TRBV5-1 with TRBJ2-1; TRBD2 agrees at 8 bases. Trimming at V came to 1 base and at J to 8 bases, leaving 5 bases not matched to a gene. This CDR3 has 14 residues. Per germline, CDR1 SGHRS and CDR2 YFSETQ. DNA of the CDR3: TGCGCCAGCAGCTTGCAGGGACTAGGCTATGAGCAGTTCTTC. As protein: CASSLQGLGYEQFF.

This clone was seen only once. The chain couples TRBV6-5 to TRBJ2-1; D is perhaps TRBD2 (6 bases). The CDR3 totals 16 residues. Deletions cut 1 base from V and 0 bases from J, with 10 bases between. Germline-derived CDR1 and CDR2 are MNHEY and SVGAGI. The CDR3, as DNA: TGTGCCAGCAGTTACTGGGCCGGGAGCTCCTACAATGAGCAGTTCTTC. Its protein product is CASSYWAGSSYNEQFF.

The chain links TRBV7-8 to TRBJ2-7; D is uncertain. Trimming shortened V by 2 bases and J by 2 bases, and 7 bases separated the two germline ends. Germline values: CDR1 SGHVS, CDR2 FQNEAQ. The CDR3 has 13 amino acids. CDR3 nucleotide sequence: TGTGCCAGCAGCTTACCACAAACCTACGAGCAGTACTTC. Residues: CASSLPQTYEQYF.

This sequence joins TRBV24-1 and TRBJ2-5; D is possibly TRBD1 (5 bases). Germline V gene data show CDR1 as KGHDR and CDR2 as SFDVKD. The ends were cut back, 9 bases at V and 3 bases at J, with 16 bases in the middle. CDR3 length equals 14 residues. The CDR3 is CATSSRLGEETQYF. The CDR3 coding sequence is TGTGCCACCTCCTCCAGGTTAGGGGAAGAGACCCAGTACTTC.